This is a list of T cell receptor beta chains from one sample in a study of CD8+ T cells in alopecia areata. This table comes from immunoSEQ multiplex PCR, and its TCRdb copy is limited to in-frame clones, with some not included. This sample yields around 200,000 clones, of which 64% are seen a single time; about 4% belongs to the top ten. The sample was CD4+ T cells sorted from blood, taken at week 4, from a patient treated with tofacitinib. Receptors were obtained from a human donor with alopecia areata. CDR3s include the opening cysteine and the closing phenylalanine or tryptophan. The D gene is left open where the match is weak. Size is stated for part of the rows, as once, few or many counts, or as a class when the clone is expanded.

D: -
J: TRBJ2-3
size: -
V: TRBV29-1
DNA: TGCAGCGTTAGCAGGGGAGGAACAGATACGCAGTATTTT
CDR3: CSVSRGGTDTQYF

D: -
J: TRBJ2-5
size: -
V: TRBV4-2
DNA: TGTGCCAGCAGCCAAGACAGAGAGACCCAGTACTTC
CDR3: CASSQDRETQYF

D: -
J: TRBJ1-1
size: -
V: TRBV29-1
DNA: TGCAGCGTTACAGGGTCGGGCACTGAAGCTTTCTTT
CDR3: CSVTGSGTEAFF

D: -
J: TRBJ1-5
size: -
V: TRBV30
DNA: TGTGCCTGGAGTGTACAGGAGCGTCAGCCCCAGCATTTT
CDR3: CAWSVQERQPQHF

D: -
J: TRBJ2-5
size: -
V: TRBV18
DNA: TGTGCCAGCTCACCACTAGCGAGAGAGACCCAGTACTTC
CDR3: CASSPLARETQYF

D: -
J: TRBJ2-5
size: -
V: TRBV29-1
DNA: TGCAGCGTTAAGCCGTACAGGGGGGGAGGAGAGACCCAGTACTTC
CDR3: CSVKPYRGGGETQYF

D: -
J: TRBJ1-5
size: -
V: TRBV9
DNA: TGTGCCAGCAGCCCGACTGGTGAGGGCGGTAGCAATCAGCCCCAGCATTTT
CDR3: CASSPTGEGGSNQPQHF

D: -
J: TRBJ2-5
size: -
V: TRBV6-5
DNA: TGTGCCAGCAGTTACGGGGACGTTCCGGGAGAGACCCAGTACTTC
CDR3: CASSYGDVPGETQYF

D: -
J: TRBJ1-1
size: -
V: TRBV6-5
DNA: TGTGCCAGCAGTACCCGGGACATGGGGCCCGGAGCTTTCTTT
CDR3: CASSTRDMGPGAFF

D: -
J: TRBJ2-7
size: -
V: TRBV28
DNA: TGTGCCACCAGGGGAAACTACGAGCAGTACTTC
CDR3: CATRGNYEQYF

D: TRBD1
J: TRBJ1-6
size: -
V: TRBV4-3
DNA: TGCGCCAGCAGCCAAAGACAGGGCTCGGGGAATTCACCCCTCCACTTT
CDR3: CASSQRQGSGNSPLHF

D: -
J: TRBJ1-5
size: -
V: TRBV30
DNA: TGTGCCTGGAGTGTACTCACGATAAATCAGCCCCAGCATTTT
CDR3: CAWSVLTINQPQHF

D: -
J: TRBJ1-6
size: few
V: TRBV9
DNA: TGTGCCAGCAGCGTGCGGGGGGAGCTCTCACCCCTCCACTTT
CDR3: CASSVRGELSPLHF

D: TRBD1
J: TRBJ1-5
size: -
V: TRBV9
DNA: TGTGCCAGCAGCGCTTTGGACAGGGTTGGTCAGCCCCAGCATTTT
CDR3: CASSALDRVGQPQHF

D: -
J: TRBJ2-4
size: once
V: TRBV14
DNA: TGTGCCAGCAGCCAAGATCTTTCGGGGCTTGAAAACATTCAGTACTTC
CDR3: CASSQDLSGLENIQYF

D: TRBD1
J: TRBJ2-7
size: -
V: TRBV7-3
DNA: TGTGCCAGCAGCTTAACGCCCCAACAGGGGAACGAGCAGTACTTC
CDR3: CASSLTPQQGNEQYF

D: -
J: TRBJ2-1
size: -
V: TRBV4-2
DNA: TGTGCCAGCAGCCCTGCGAGTCTCAATGAGCAGTTCTTC
CDR3: CASSPASLNEQFF

D: TRBD2
J: TRBJ2-3
size: -
V: TRBV18
DNA: TGTGCCAGCTCACCGATGGGACTAGCGGGGGACACAGATACGCAGTATTTT
CDR3: CASSPMGLAGDTDTQYF

D: -
J: TRBJ1-1
size: once
V: TRBV14
DNA: TGTGCCAGCAGCCAAGATGTGGCGGGTGAAGCTTTCTTT
CDR3: CASSQDVAGEAFF

D: -
J: TRBJ1-2
size: -
V: TRBV30
DNA: TGTGCCTGGAGTGTACCCCCTAACTATGGCTACACCTTC
CDR3: CAWSVPPNYGYTF

D: -
J: TRBJ1-1
size: -
V: TRBV28
DNA: TGTGCCAGCAGTTTAACCAGGGACACTGAAGCTTTCTTT
CDR3: CASSLTRDTEAFF